A single sample is the source of the 29 T cell receptor beta chains below, sequenced in a study of identical twins. TCRdb ran MiXCR on the 5' RACE reads and lists one entry per CDR3 protein. This sample carries 300,000 to 400,000 distinct CDR3 sequences, around an eighth of them seen once, and the ten largest clones take approximately 7.5%. The data also belong to a second study, concerning yellow fever vaccine responses in identical twins.

Material for sequencing was CD8+ T cells sorted from blood. Receptors were obtained from a woman younger than 35 in good health.

This clonotype was counted between two and nine times. CDR3 DNA sequence: TGCGCCAGCAGCCACTCTAGCGGGGGGACCTACGAGCAGTACTTC. It specifies CASSHSSGGTYEQYF. The chain has TRBV4-1 and TRBJ2-7, with TRBD2 matching 11 bases. J gave up 2 bases and V 3 bases, and 3 bases lay outside the gene matches. The CDR3 is 15 amino acids. Germline V CDR1 and CDR2: MGHRA, YSYEKL.

This clonotype showed up just a few times. The rearrangement links TRBV10-3 to TRBJ2-5; D remains unclear. Germline loops: CDR1 ENHRY, CDR2 SYGVKD. Deletions cut 3 bases from V and 4 bases from J, with 21 bases between. CDR3 length equals 17 residues. CDR3 protein: CAISEPRRREIVETQYF. CDR3 bases: TGTGCCATCAGTGAACCCCGACGAAGGGAAATAGTAGAGACCCAGTACTTC.

There are a few counts of this clonotype. The rearrangement links TRBV28 to TRBJ2-5; TRBD2 matches at 9 bases. Germline V CDR1 and CDR2: MDHEN, SYDVKM. The junction had 9 bases not matched to a gene; V was cut back by 7 bases and J by 3 bases. This CDR3 has 15 residues. The DNA for the CDR3 is TGTGCCAGCACCTACGGGACTAGCAAAGAAGAGACCCAGTACTTC. This codes for CASTYGTSKEETQYF.

V is TRBV5-1 and J is TRBJ2-1; 7 positions agree with TRBD1. The V segment lost 0 bases and the J segment 5 bases; nucleotides outside the gene matches: 11. Germline loops: CDR1 SGHRS, CDR2 YFSETQ. The CDR3 totals 17 residues. For the CDR3, the DNA is TGCGCCAGCAGCTTGGCCCGGGACAGATTTGCGGACAATGAGCAGTTCTTC. This gives the protein CASSLARDRFADNEQFF.

In nucleotides, the CDR3 is TGTGCCAGCAGTTTAGAGGCGGGAGCGAACGGGGAGCTGTTTTTT. It codes for CASSLEAGANGELFF. J is TRBJ2-2 and V is TRBV28; 7 bases are shared with TRBD2. CDR3 size: 15 residues. Trimming at V came to 2 bases and at J to 7 bases, leaving 7 bases not matched to a gene. The germline gives CDR1 MDHEN, CDR2 SYDVKM. Full variable domain (remainder filled in from reference TRBV28 and TRBJ2-2): DVKVTQSSRYLVKRTGEKVFLECVQDMDHENMFWYRQDPGLGLRLIYFSYDVKMKEKGDIPEGYSVSREKKERFSLILESASTNQTSMYLCASSLEAGANGELFFGEGSRLTVL.

This clonotype was observed a few times. J is TRBJ2-3 and V is TRBV7-9, with 7 bases lining up with TRBD1. This CDR3 comprises 13 residues. CDR1 is SEHNR, CDR2 FQNEAQ, per germline (reference sequence). With 4 bases clipped from V and 5 bases from J, the junction kept 3 bases outside the gene matches. The CDR3 coding sequence is TGTGCCAGCAGCTCGACAGGGATAGATACGCAGTATTTT. Its translation is CASSSTGIDTQYF.

This clonotype showed up many times. The rearrangement uses TRBV10-2 and TRBJ2-1; 8 nucleotides line up with TRBD2. V shed 4 bases and J 9 bases; nucleotides not matched to a gene: 11. Germline CDR1 reads WSHSY; CDR2 reads SAAADI. The CDR3 spans 15 residues. In DNA form, the CDR3 reads TGCGCCAGCAGTGCTCTCGGGGGGGCCACTTCTGAGCAGTTCTTC. Amino acid sequence: CASSALGGATSEQFF.

This clonotype was recorded at least ten times. The chain carries TRBV5-1 and TRBJ2-1; maybe TRBD1 (6 bases). Trimming left V 3 bases short and J 7 bases short, with 17 bases between. Germline lookup yields CDR1 SGHRS and CDR2 YFSETQ. The CDR3 is 15 amino acids. The DNA for the CDR3 is TGCGCCAGCAGCTGGACAGCGCCAGAATGGAATGAGCAGTTCTTC. Amino acids: CASSWTAPEWNEQFF.

This clonotype was observed a few times. The chain is built from TRBV7-3 and TRBJ2-1; D is tentatively TRBD1 or TRBD2 (5 bases each). Deletions cut 3 bases from V and 4 bases from J, with 13 bases between. The CDR3 sequence is 15 residues long. Germline V CDR1 and CDR2: SGHTA, FQGTGA. The CDR3 sequence: CASSFGTGYYNEQFF. The CDR3 DNA reads as TGTGCCAGCAGCTTCGGGACGGGTTATTACAATGAGCAGTTCTTC.

At least ten counts were recorded for this clonotype. V and J are TRBV11-2 and TRBJ1-5; D remains ambiguous. Looked up from germline, CDR1 is SGHAT and CDR2 is FQNNGV. This CDR3 region has 15 residues. Trimming pared 1 base from V and 8 bases from J, leaving 15 bases between. CDR3 nucleotides: TGTGCCAGCAGCTTAGTCGGTGGATTGGGAGAGCCCCAGCATTTT. Translating it yields CASSLVGGLGEPQHF.

This chain joins TRBV15 and TRBJ2-2, with D unclear. The CDR3 contains 15 residues. Germline V CDR1 and CDR2: LNHNV, YYDKDF (reference sequence). The V end lost 0 bases, the J end lost 6 bases, and 11 bases lay between the germline ends. The CDR3 here is CATSRDPPPPGELFF. The CDR3 region has the DNA TGTGCCACCAGCAGAGATCCGCCCCCTCCCGGGGAGCTGTTTTTT.

The genes are TRBV4-1 and TRBJ2-7; D could derive from TRBD1 or TRBD2 (5 bases each). The germline V and J ends were trimmed by 4 bases and 0 bases, with 13 bases remaining between them. The germline V gene encodes CDR1 MGHRA and CDR2 YSYEKL. This CDR3 region has 15 residues. Written as DNA, the CDR3 is TGCGCCAGCAGCCTTATCGCCGGGACCTCCTACGAGCAGTACTTC. Amino acid sequence: CASSLIAGTSYEQYF.

This clonotype showed up many times. The chain recombines TRBV6-2 or TRBV6-3 with TRBJ2-7; 7 bases match TRBD2. V shed 10 bases, J shed 3 bases, and the junction held 3 bases outside the gene matches. This CDR3 is 11 amino acids long. Germline-derived CDR1 and CDR2 are MNHEY and SVGEGT. The DNA for the CDR3 is TGTGCCACCAAGCGGGGCTACGAGCAGTACTTC. As protein: CATKRGYEQYF.

The V call is TRBV12-3 or TRBV12-4, the J call TRBJ2-5; 7 bases line up with TRBD2. This CDR3 is built from 15 residues. With 3 bases clipped from V and 5 bases from J, the junction kept 9 bases outside the gene matches. The DNA of the CDR3 is TGTGCCAGCAGTTTGCGGCGGGAGAGGTTGGAGACCCAGTACTTC. As protein: CASSLRRERLETQYF.

This clonotype has more than one count but fewer than ten. V and J are TRBV20-1 and TRBJ2-1, with a weak D call TRBD1 (6 bases). Germline V gene lookup returns CDR1 DFQATT and CDR2 SNEGSKA (reference sequence). The CDR3 runs 15 residues. Trimming pared 1 base from V and 2 bases from J, leaving 12 bases between. CDR3 coding DNA: TGCAGTGCTAGAGGGGGCAGGGGCCCCTACAATGAGCAGTTCTTC. Its translation: CSARGGRGPYNEQFF.

This clonotype was seen at least ten times. The CDR3: CASSSLAGGRDTQYF. The CDR3 DNA is TGTGCCAGCAGCTCCCTAGCGGGGGGGCGGGATACGCAGTATTTT. This sequence joins TRBV5-5 and TRBJ2-3, with 12 nucleotides matching TRBD2. Trimming removed 3 bases from V and 6 bases from J; junction bases left unmatched: 5. CDR1 and CDR2 (germline): SGHKS, YYEKEE (reference sequence). The CDR3 runs 15 residues.

The CDR3: CASSERGRRTGELFF. The CDR3 DNA reads TGTGCCAGCAGTGAGCGGGGGCGCAGGACCGGGGAGCTGTTTTTT. The V gene is TRBV2, the J gene TRBJ2-2; D may be TRBD2 (7 bases). Germline-derived CDR1 and CDR2 are SNHLY and FYNNEI. V gave up 3 bases and J gave up 5 bases, with 13 bases separating them. The CDR3 runs to 15 residues.

This clonotype came up a few times. This rearrangement joins TRBV27 to TRBJ2-2; 10 nucleotides agree with TRBD1. This CDR3 region has 16 residues. CDR1 is MNHEY, CDR2 SMNVEV, per germline (reference sequence). V trimming: 5 bases; J trimming: 8 bases; junction bases outside the gene matches: 11. The DNA of the CDR3 is TGTGCCAGCAGTGCCAGACAGGGGGCGGTTGCGGGGGAGCTGTTTTTT. Translated, it gives CASSARQGAVAGELFF.

The chain employs TRBV6-5 and TRBJ2-1, with D uncertain. V lost 0 bases and J 8 bases, leaving 11 bases between the germline ends. Germline V gene sequence: CDR1 MNHEY, CDR2 SVGAGI. This CDR3 contains 14 residues. CDR3 residues: CASSYSFREDEQFF. The CDR3 nucleotides read TGTGCCAGCAGTTACTCGTTCCGAGAGGATGAGCAGTTCTTC.

Only a few counts were recorded for this clonotype. V usage is TRBV27 and J usage is TRBJ2-2; TRBD1 matches 7 bases. The CDR3 has 14 amino acids. With 6 bases clipped from V and 1 base from J, the junction kept 2 bases outside the gene matches. CDR1 is MNHEY, CDR2 SMNVEV, per germline (reference sequence). CDR3 DNA: TGTGCCAGCAGCCCAGGGGGGAACACCGGGGAGCTGTTTTTT. Protein product: CASSPGGNTGELFF.

This clonotype was counted a few times. This sequence joins TRBV6-1 and TRBJ2-5, with D hard to call. CDR1 is MNHNS and CDR2 is SASEGT in the germline V gene. V shed 2 bases and J shed 2 bases, with 9 bases lying between them. This CDR3 is 14 amino acids long. CDR3 DNA: TGTGCCAGCAGTGAATGGATCACACAAGAGACCCAGTACTTC. It encodes CASSEWITQETQYF.

This clonotype appeared a few times. The V and J genes are TRBV12-3 or TRBV12-4 and TRBJ1-2; no clear D. This CDR3 spans 12 amino acids. Trimming removed 1 base from V and 8 bases from J, with 8 bases in between. The CDR3 loop is CASSLGFEGYTF. CDR3 nucleotides: TGTGCCAGCAGTTTAGGCTTCGAGGGCTACACCTTC.

This clonotype was counted only a few times. The chain has TRBV9 and TRBJ2-2; 9 bases are a match to TRBD2. Trimming at V came to 0 bases and at J to 4 bases, leaving 4 bases not matched to a gene. The germline gives CDR1 SGDLS, CDR2 YYNGEE. The CDR3 length is 16 residues. DNA for the CDR3: TGTGCCAGCAGCGTAGCCCCGGGACTAGCCACCGGGGAGCTGTTTTTT. Its translation: CASSVAPGLATGELFF.

This clonotype showed up just a few times. The chain employs TRBV9 and TRBJ2-7; D tentatively reads TRBD1 or TRBD2 (5 bases each). The CDR3 runs to 15 residues. CDR1 is SGDLS, CDR2 YYNGEE, per germline. Trimming pared 0 bases from V and 2 bases from J, leaving 12 bases between. CDR3 sequence reads: CASSVDGDPTYEQYF. The CDR3 nucleotides read TGTGCCAGCAGCGTAGATGGGGACCCCACCTACGAGCAGTACTTC.

This clonotype occurred a few times. The CDR3: CSVEGFGRLAYEQYF. The CDR3 coding sequence is TGCAGCGTTGAAGGGTTCGGGAGACTAGCCTACGAGCAGTACTTC. The chain carries TRBV29-1 and TRBJ2-7, with D perhaps matching TRBD2 (6 bases). Germline V CDR1 and CDR2: SQVTM, ANQGSEA. V lost 1 base and J 2 bases, leaving 15 bases between the germline ends. This CDR3 comprises 15 residues.

The DNA of the CDR3 is TGTGCCAGCAGCTCATCCGGGACAGGTTACGCCGGGGAGCTGTTTTTT. Amino acid sequence: CASSSSGTGYAGELFF. The V call is TRBV7-8, the J call TRBJ2-2; TRBD1 aligns across 8 bases. CDR3 length equals 16 residues. J was trimmed by 6 bases and V by 4 bases; bases with no gene match: 10. CDR1 is SGHVS and CDR2 is FQNEAQ in the germline V gene.

The chain is built from TRBV12-3 or TRBV12-4 and TRBJ2-3, with D tentatively TRBD2 (5 bases). V was shortened by 6 bases and J by 4 bases, with 11 bases between the two germline ends. The CDR3 has 13 amino acids. The CDR3: CASRPSSADTQYF. Here the CDR3 DNA reads TGTGCCAGCAGACCAAGTAGCGCAGATACGCAGTATTTT.

CDR3 protein: CASSSFEGGFEQYF. DNA for the CDR3: TGTGCCAGCAGTTCCTTCGAGGGGGGGTTCGAGCAGTACTTC. The genes are TRBV28 and TRBJ2-7, with a possible D match to TRBD2 (7 bases). Deletions cut 4 bases from V and 6 bases from J, with 16 bases between. The V gene's germline CDR1 is MDHEN and CDR2 SYDVKM. The CDR3 runs 14 residues.

This clonotype was observed many times. The V and J genes are TRBV29-1 and TRBJ2-1, with D tentatively TRBD2 (6 bases). The length of the CDR3 is 13 residues. Germline values: CDR1 SQVTM, CDR2 ANQGSEA. The V end lost 3 bases, the J end lost 4 bases, and 10 bases lay between the germline ends. For the CDR3, the DNA is TGCAGCGTTGACGGCGGGATTTACAATGAGCAGTTCTTC. Amino acid sequence: CSVDGGIYNEQFF.